This T cell receptor (beta chain) was captured in a study of T cells in Graves' hyperthyroidism and ophthalmopathy. Looked up from germline, CDR1 is MNHEY and CDR2 is SVGEGT. CDR3 size: 15 residues. Between the trimmed V and J ends, which lost 2 bases and 0 bases, there was a span of 7 bases. Study findings and constraints: The majority of expanded thyroid clonotypes above 0.001 also appeared in blood.

Comment on this clonotype: Its antigen is not identified. With a much larger clone just one base away, this may be a read error.

Amplified regions were TCR beta CDR3 sequences from RNA transcripts. First-round RT-PCR of the TCR CDR3 relied on the HTBI primer set. One entry per CDR3 protein results from TCRdb running MiXCR on the multiplex PCR reads. The table shows nearly 600,000 distinct CDR3 sequences, with about 14% occurring only once. The sample consisted of blood. The V gene is TRBV6-2 or TRBV6-3, the J gene TRBJ1-4; no clear D gene. This TCR came from a woman aged 30 to 39 with Graves' hyperthyroidism that later progressed to Graves' ophthalmopathy. The CDR3 region has the DNA TGTGCCAGCAGTTACCGCAAGACAACTAATGAAAAACTGTTTTTT. This translates into CASSYRKTTNEKLFF.